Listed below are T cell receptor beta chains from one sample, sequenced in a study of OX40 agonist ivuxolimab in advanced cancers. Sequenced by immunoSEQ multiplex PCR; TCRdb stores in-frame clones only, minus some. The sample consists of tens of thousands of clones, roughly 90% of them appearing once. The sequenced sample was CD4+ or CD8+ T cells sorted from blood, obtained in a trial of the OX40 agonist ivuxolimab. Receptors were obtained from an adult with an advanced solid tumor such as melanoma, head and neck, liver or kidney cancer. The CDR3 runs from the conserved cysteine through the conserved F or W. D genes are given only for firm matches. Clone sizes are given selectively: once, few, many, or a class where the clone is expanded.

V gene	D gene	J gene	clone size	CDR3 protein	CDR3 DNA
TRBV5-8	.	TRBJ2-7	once	CASSLAPGTLPYEQYF	TGTGCCAGCAGCTTGGCCCCTGGGACCTTACCCTACGAGCAGTACTTC
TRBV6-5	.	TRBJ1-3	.	CASSRGNSGNTIYF	TGTGCCAGCTCCCGGGGGAACTCTGGAAACACCATATATTTT
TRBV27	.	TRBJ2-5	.	CASSSSLLGGETQYF	TGTGCCAGCAGTTCGTCTCTGCTGGGGGGAGAGACCCAGTACTTC
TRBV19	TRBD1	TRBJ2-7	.	CASIPGQGAGEQYF	TGTGCCAGTATCCCAGGACAGGGGGCCGGCGAGCAGTACTTC
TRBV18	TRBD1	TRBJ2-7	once	CASSPGQGAAEQYF	TGTGCCAGCTCACCAGGTCAGGGGGCGGCCGAGCAGTACTTC
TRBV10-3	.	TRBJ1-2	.	CAISESVQSGYGYTF	TGTGCCATCAGTGAGTCTGTACAAAGCGGCTATGGCTACACCTTC
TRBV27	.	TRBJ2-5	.	CASQGQSQETQYF	TGTGCCAGTCAAGGGCAGAGCCAAGAGACCCAGTACTTC
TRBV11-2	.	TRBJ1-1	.	CASSATIEAFF	TGTGCCAGCAGCGCCACGATTGAAGCTTTCTTT
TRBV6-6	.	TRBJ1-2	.	CASSSHRGGNYGYTF	TGTGCCAGCAGCTCCCACCGAGGAGGAAACTATGGCTACACCTTC
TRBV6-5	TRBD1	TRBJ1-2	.	CASSPGDSPYGYTF	TGTGCCAGCAGTCCAGGGGACAGCCCTTATGGCTACACCTTC